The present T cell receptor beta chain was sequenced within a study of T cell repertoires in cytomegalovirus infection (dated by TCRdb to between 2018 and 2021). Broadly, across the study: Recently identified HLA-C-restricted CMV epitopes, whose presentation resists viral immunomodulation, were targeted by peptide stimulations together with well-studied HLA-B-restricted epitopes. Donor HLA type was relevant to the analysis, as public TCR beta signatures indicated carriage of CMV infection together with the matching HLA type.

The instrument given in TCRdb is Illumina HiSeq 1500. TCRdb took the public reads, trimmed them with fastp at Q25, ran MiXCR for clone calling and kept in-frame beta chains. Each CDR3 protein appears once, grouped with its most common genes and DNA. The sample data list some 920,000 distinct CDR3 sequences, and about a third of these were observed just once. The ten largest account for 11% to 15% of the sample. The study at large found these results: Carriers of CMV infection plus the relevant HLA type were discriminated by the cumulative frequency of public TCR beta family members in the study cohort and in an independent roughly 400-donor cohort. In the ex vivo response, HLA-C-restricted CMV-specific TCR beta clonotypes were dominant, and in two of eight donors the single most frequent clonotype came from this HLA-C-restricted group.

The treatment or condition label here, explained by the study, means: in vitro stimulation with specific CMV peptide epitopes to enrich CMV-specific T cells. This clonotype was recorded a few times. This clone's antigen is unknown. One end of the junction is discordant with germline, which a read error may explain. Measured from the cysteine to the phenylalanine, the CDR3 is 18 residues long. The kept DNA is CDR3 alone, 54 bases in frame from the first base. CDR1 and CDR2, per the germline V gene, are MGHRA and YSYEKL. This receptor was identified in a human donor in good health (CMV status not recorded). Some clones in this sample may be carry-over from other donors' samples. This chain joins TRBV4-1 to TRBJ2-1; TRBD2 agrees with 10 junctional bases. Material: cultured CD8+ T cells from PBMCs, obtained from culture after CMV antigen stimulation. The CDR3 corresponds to CASSQDDSGGNPYNEQFF. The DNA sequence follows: TGTGCCAGCAGCCAAGACGATAGCGGGGGGAATCCCTACAATGAGCAGTTCTTC.